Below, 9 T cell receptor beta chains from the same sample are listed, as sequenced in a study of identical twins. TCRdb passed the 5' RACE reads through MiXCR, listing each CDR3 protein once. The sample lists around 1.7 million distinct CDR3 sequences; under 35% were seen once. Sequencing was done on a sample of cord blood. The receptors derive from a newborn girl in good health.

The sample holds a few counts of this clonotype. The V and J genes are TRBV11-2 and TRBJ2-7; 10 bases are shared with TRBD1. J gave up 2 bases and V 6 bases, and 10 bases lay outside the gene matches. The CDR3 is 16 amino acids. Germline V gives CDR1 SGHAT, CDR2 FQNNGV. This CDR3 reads CASRPYRDRGTYEQYF. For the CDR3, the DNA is TGTGCCAGCAGGCCATACCGGGACAGGGGAACCTACGAGCAGTACTTC.

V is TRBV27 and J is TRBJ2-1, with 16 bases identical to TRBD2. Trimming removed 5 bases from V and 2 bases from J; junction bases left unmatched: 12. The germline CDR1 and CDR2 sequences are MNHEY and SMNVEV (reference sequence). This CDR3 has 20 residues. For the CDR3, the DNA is TGTGCCAGCAGTCGTAGAGCGGGGACTAGCGGGAGGGGCCCCTACAATGAGCAGTTCTTC. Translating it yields CASSRRAGTSGRGPYNEQFF.

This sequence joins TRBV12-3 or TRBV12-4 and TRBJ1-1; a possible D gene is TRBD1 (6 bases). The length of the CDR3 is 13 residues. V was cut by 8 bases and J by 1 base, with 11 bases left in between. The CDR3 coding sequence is TGTGCCAGCCAGGGGTTGCCGAACACTGAAGCTTTCTTT. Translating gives CASQGLPNTEAFF.

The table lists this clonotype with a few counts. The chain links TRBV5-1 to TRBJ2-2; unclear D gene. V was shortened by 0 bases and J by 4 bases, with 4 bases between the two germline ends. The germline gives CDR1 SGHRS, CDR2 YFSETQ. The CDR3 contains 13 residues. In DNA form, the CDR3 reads TGCGCCAGCAGCTTGGAGTTCACCGGGGAGCTGTTTTTT. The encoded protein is CASSLEFTGELFF.

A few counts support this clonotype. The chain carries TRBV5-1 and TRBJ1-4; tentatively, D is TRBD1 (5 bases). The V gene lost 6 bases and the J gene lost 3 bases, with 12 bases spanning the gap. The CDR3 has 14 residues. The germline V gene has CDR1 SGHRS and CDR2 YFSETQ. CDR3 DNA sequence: TGCGCCAGCACCAGGGTCGGGGCTAATGAAAAACTGTTTTTT. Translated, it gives CASTRVGANEKLFF.

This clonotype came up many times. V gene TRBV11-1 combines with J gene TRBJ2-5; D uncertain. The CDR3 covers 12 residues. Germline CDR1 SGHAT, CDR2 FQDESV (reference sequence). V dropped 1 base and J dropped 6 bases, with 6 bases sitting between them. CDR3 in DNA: TGTGCCAGCAGCTTAGAGGGAAAGACCCAGTACTTC. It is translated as CASSLEGKTQYF. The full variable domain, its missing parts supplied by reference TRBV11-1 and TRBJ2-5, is EAEVAQSPRYKITEKSQAVAFWCDPISGHATLYWYRQILGQGPELLVQFQDESVVDDSQLPKDRFSAERLKGVDSTLKIQPAELGDSAMYLCASSLEGKTQYFGPGTRLLVL.

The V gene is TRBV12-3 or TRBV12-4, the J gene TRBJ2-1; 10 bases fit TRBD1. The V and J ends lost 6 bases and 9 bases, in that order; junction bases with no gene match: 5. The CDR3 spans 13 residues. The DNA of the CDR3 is TGTGCCAGCAGACTGGGACAGGGGTTTGAGCAGTTCTTC. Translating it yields CASRLGQGFEQFF.

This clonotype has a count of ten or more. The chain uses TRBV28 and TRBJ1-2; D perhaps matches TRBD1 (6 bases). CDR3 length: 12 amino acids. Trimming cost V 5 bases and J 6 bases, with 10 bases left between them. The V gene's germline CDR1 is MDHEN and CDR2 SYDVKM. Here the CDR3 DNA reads TGTGCCAGCAGTCCGACAGGAGATGGCTACACCTTC. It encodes CASSPTGDGYTF.

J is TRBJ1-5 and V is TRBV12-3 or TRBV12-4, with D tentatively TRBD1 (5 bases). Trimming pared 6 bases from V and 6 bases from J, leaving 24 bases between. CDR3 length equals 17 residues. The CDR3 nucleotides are TGTGCCAGCAGCCATCTACCGGGGGTTCATAGGGGTCAGCCCCAGCATTTT. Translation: CASSHLPGVHRGQPQHF.